Presented here are 28 T cell receptor beta chains from one specimen sequenced in a study of shared clonotypes between healthy human individuals. CD8 cells classed as naive were CD45RO-negative and positively selected for CCR7, excluding terminally differentiated effector memory CD45RA+ cells. Only in-frame clones appear in the TCRdb table, and some are missing; sequencing was by immunoSEQ multiplex PCR. The table has around 2,000,000 clones, approximately 94% seen once; the top ten hold 0.85% to 1.3%. The sequencing input was naive CD8+ T cells sorted from blood. These TCRs come from a young man in good health.

The chain joins TRBV4-3 to TRBJ1-2; no clear D. Germline V gene lookup returns CDR1 LGHNA and CDR2 YSLEER. The CDR3 is 15 residues long. Between the trimmed V and J ends, which lost 5 bases and 6 bases, there was a span of 19 bases. CDR3 sequence (DNA): TGCGCCAGCAGCTCCTACTCCACAGAGGAAGATGGCTACACCTTC. Its translation is CASSSYSTEEDGYTF.

The chain recombines TRBV11-2 with TRBJ2-2, with 9 bases fitting TRBD1. CDR1 and CDR2 from the germline V gene are SGHAT and FQNNGV. V lost 1 base and J lost 7; bases outside the gene matches: 10. CDR3 length: 17 amino acids. DNA for the CDR3: TGTGCCAGCAGCTTAGTTTGGGGACAGGGAATCGACGGGGAGCTGTTTTTT. Translating gives CASSLVWGQGIDGELFF. Complete variable domain (other parts from reference TRBV11-2 and TRBJ2-2): EAGVAQSPRYKIIEKRQSVAFWCNPISGHATLYWYQQILGQGPKLLIQFQNNGVVDDSQLPKDRFSAERLKGVDSTLKIQPAKLEDSAVYLCASSLVWGQGIDGELFFGEGSRLTVL.

The chain uses TRBV10-2 and TRBJ2-4; 7 bases line up with TRBD2. Germline CDR1 reads WSHSY; CDR2 reads SAAADI. J gave up 6 bases and V 0 bases, and 2 bases lay outside the gene matches. The CDR3 totals 14 residues. DNA of the CDR3: TGCGCCAGCAGTGAGTCGAGGGAGGGAAACATTCAGTACTTC. It encodes CASSESREGNIQYF.

This clone was seen a single time. The chain combines TRBV28 with TRBJ2-1, with 12 bases aligning to TRBD2. The V and J ends lost 8 bases and 7 bases, in that order; junction bases with no gene match: 12. The CDR3 runs 16 residues. Germline CDR1 reads MDHEN; CDR2 reads SYDVKM. The CDR3 sequence is CASYPTLAGGPNEQFF. Written as DNA, the CDR3 is TGTGCCAGCTACCCGACTCTAGCGGGGGGGCCGAATGAGCAGTTCTTC.

This rearrangement joins TRBV7-9 to TRBJ2-7, with 8 nucleotides matching TRBD1. Trimming at V came to 8 bases and at J to 1 base, leaving 4 bases not matched to a gene. CDR3 length: 13 amino acids. Per the germline V gene, CDR1 is SEHNR and CDR2 is FQNEAQ (reference sequence). Here the CDR3 DNA reads TGTGCCAGCGGACAGGGCCCGTCCTACGAGCAGTACTTC. Residues: CASGQGPSYEQYF.

This rearrangement joins TRBV4-3 to TRBJ1-1; D is possibly TRBD1 (6 bases). The CDR3 contains 15 residues. Germline assignment: CDR1 LGHNA and CDR2 YSLEER. Trimming left V 2 bases short and J 3 bases short, with 13 bases between. The CDR3 protein is CASSQFGGIYTEAFF. The CDR3 bases are TGCGCCAGCAGCCAATTCGGGGGCATTTACACTGAAGCTTTCTTT.

This chain joins TRBV19 and TRBJ2-3; a possible D gene is TRBD1 (6 bases). Germline-derived CDR1 and CDR2 are LNHDA and SQIVND (reference sequence). The CDR3 spans 15 residues. The ends were cut back, 3 bases at V and 0 bases at J, with 10 bases in the middle. The CDR3 coding sequence is TGTGCCAGTAGTATTGCAGGGGCTAGCACAGATACGCAGTATTTT. It specifies CASSIAGASTDTQYF.

A remark on this clone: At the DNA level, this CDR3 is encoded by other sequences in the same sample as well. V is TRBV5-6 and J is TRBJ2-7; D is unresolved. CDR3 size: 12 residues. The V and J ends lost 5 bases and 0 bases respectively, with 6 bases between them. Germline CDR1 is SGHDT and CDR2 is YYEEEE. The chain's CDR3 is CASSRDSYEQYF. CDR3 nucleotide sequence: TGTGCCAGCAGTAGGGACTCCTACGAGCAGTACTTC.

Details on this clone: A read error may account for a junction end that differs from germline. This sequence joins TRBV6-5 and TRBJ2-7; TRBD2 agrees at 9 bases. From germline, CDR1 is MNHEY and CDR2 SVGAGI. The CDR3 contains 12 residues. The CDR3 loop is CASRVTSGQAHF. CDR3 nucleotides: TGTGCCAGCAGAGTTACTAGCGGGCAGGCTCACTTC.

The CDR3: CASSMLAGNQETQYF. The DNA for the CDR3 is TGCGCCAGCAGCATGCTAGCGGGGAACCAAGAGACCCAGTACTTC. The chain is built from TRBV5-1 and TRBJ2-5; TRBD2 matches at 9 bases. Germline V CDR1 and CDR2: SGHRS, YFSETQ. The V and J ends lost 4 bases and 0 bases, in that order; junction bases with no gene match: 4. The CDR3 sequence is 15 residues long.

V usage is TRBV7-2 and J usage is TRBJ2-7; 16 positions match TRBD2. The CDR3 has 19 residues. Germline loops: CDR1 SGHTA, CDR2 FQGNSA. The V segment lost 5 bases and the J segment 4 bases; nucleotides outside the gene matches: 14. The chain's CDR3 is CASSPHSGLAGGSRYEQYF. For the CDR3, the DNA is TGTGCCAGCAGCCCCCACTCGGGACTAGCGGGAGGGTCTCGGTACGAGCAGTACTTC.

This clone has more than one count but fewer than ten. J is TRBJ1-2 and V is TRBV7-9; possibly TRBD1 for D (6 bases). CDR1 is SEHNR and CDR2 is FQNEAQ in the germline V gene (reference sequence). This CDR3 is 14 amino acids long. Trimming pared 1 base from V and 4 bases from J, leaving 10 bases between. The CDR3 here is CASSLVTGSYGYTF. CDR3 nucleotide sequence: TGTGCCAGCAGCTTAGTAACAGGGAGCTATGGCTACACCTTC.

The chain is built from TRBV9 and TRBJ2-1; D is tentatively TRBD1 or TRBD2 (5 bases each). The CDR3 spans 13 residues. The V and J ends lost 0 bases and 15 bases respectively, with 16 bases between them. Germline V gene sequence: CDR1 SGDLS, CDR2 YYNGEE. The CDR3 DNA sequence: TGTGCCAGCAGCGTAGGACGGGACCGGGCTCCGTTCTTC. Translating gives CASSVGRDRAPFF.

The CDR3 nucleotides are TGCGCCAGCAGCCAATCGGACAGGGATGGTGAAAAACTGTTTTTT. It is translated as CASSQSDRDGEKLFF. The chain combines TRBV4-1 with TRBJ1-4; 8 nucleotides agree with TRBD1. The germline CDR1 and CDR2 sequences are MGHRA and YSYEKL. The CDR3 is made up of 15 amino acids. Losses at the gene ends were 2 bases for V and 7 bases for J; bases not matched to a gene: 6.

The chain employs TRBV25-1 and TRBJ2-5; 8 bases fit TRBD2. The CDR3 runs 14 residues. Germline V gives CDR1 MGHDK, CDR2 SYGVNS. V trimming: 6 bases; J trimming: 0 bases; junction bases outside the gene matches: 3. The CDR3, as DNA: TGTGCCAGCAGAACTAGCGGTGACCAAGAGACCCAGTACTTC. This translates into CASRTSGDQETQYF.

The chain employs TRBV7-9 and TRBJ1-1; D is unresolved. This CDR3 spans 15 amino acids. V was trimmed by 10 bases and J by 0 bases, leaving 18 bases between them. Germline loops: CDR1 SEHNR, CDR2 FQNEAQ (reference sequence). For the CDR3, the DNA is TGTGCCACCCCACGGGGAGACCTCATGAACACTGAAGCTTTCTTT. Translating it yields CATPRGDLMNTEAFF.

The J gene is TRBJ2-2, the V gene TRBV7-2, with 7 positions matching TRBD1. With 5 bases clipped from V and 3 bases from J, the junction kept 6 bases outside the gene matches. This CDR3 contains 15 residues. Germline values: CDR1 SGHTA, CDR2 FQGNSA. CDR3 sequence: CASSETGYDTGELFF. The CDR3 DNA sequence: TGTGCCAGCAGCGAGACAGGGTATGACACCGGGGAGCTGTTTTTT.

Points on this clone: This specimen includes other DNA sequences encoding the same CDR3. V is TRBV9 and J is TRBJ2-1; no clear D. Germline CDR1 is SGDLS and CDR2 is YYNGEE. The CDR3 loop spans 16 amino acids. V lost 0 bases, J lost 4 bases, and 14 bases lay in between. The CDR3 here is CASSVGSGREYNEQFF. The CDR3 nucleotides are TGTGCCAGCAGCGTAGGTAGTGGGCGAGAATACAATGAGCAGTTCTTC.

About this clone: This sample includes further DNA sequences coding for the same CDR3. The chain joins TRBV6-5 to TRBJ1-1, with 9 bases matching TRBD1. The CDR3 is made up of 15 amino acids. Trimming took 6 bases from V and 0 from J; bases not matched to a gene: 5. Germline CDR1 MNHEY, CDR2 SVGAGI. CDR3 bases: TGTGCCAGCAGGGCCGGGACAGGGATGAACACTGAAGCTTTCTTT. It yields the protein CASRAGTGMNTEAFF.

V gene TRBV12-2 combines with J gene TRBJ1-3; the table names TRBD1, a call not compared with the DNA. TRBV12-2 is labeled a pseudogene. CDR3 length: 20 residues. DNA for the CDR3: TGTGCAAGTCGCTTTTCGATTGGACAGCCAAACCTCATCTCTGGAAACACCATATATTTT. Translation gives CASRFSIGQPNLISGNTIYF.

Comments on this clone: In the same sample, other DNA sequences code for this CDR3. The gene calls are TRBV9 and TRBJ2-5; no clear D. The germline V and J ends were trimmed by 0 bases and 4 bases, with 4 bases remaining between them. The CDR3 runs 12 residues. In germline, CDR1 is SGDLS, CDR2 YYNGEE. Written as DNA, the CDR3 is TGTGCCAGCAGCGTAGACGGAGAGACCCAGTACTTC. It is translated as CASSVDGETQYF.

Only one count was recorded for this clone. The chain couples TRBV9 to TRBJ2-7; D perhaps matches TRBD1 (5 bases). Germline loops: CDR1 SGDLS, CDR2 YYNGEE. V lost 0 bases to trimming and J lost 4 bases, with 11 bases between them. The CDR3 contains 14 residues. CDR3 protein: CASSVDDSQYEQYF. The CDR3 bases are TGTGCCAGCAGCGTAGACGACAGTCAGTACGAGCAGTACTTC.

This chain joins TRBV25-1 and TRBJ1-4, with D possibly matching TRBD1 (5 bases). Per germline, CDR1 MGHDK and CDR2 SYGVNS. This CDR3 is 15 amino acids long. Trimming shortened V by 1 base and J by 7 bases, and 13 bases separated the two germline ends. Here the CDR3 DNA reads TGTGCCAGCAGTGAATTGGGGGGAGTCGTTGAAAAACTGTTTTTT. Protein sequence: CASSELGGVVEKLFF. The full variable domain, completed using reference TRBV25-1 and TRBJ1-4, is EADIYQTPRYLVIGTGKKITLECSQTMGHDKMYWYQQDPGMELHLIHYSYGVNSTEKGDLSSESTVSRIRTEHFPLTLESARPSHTSQYLCASSELGGVVEKLFFGSGTQLSVL.

The chain carries TRBV6-5 and TRBJ2-1; D is perhaps TRBD1 (6 bases). V dropped 0 bases and J dropped 9 bases, with 12 bases sitting between them. The CDR3 length is 14 residues. The germline V gene encodes CDR1 MNHEY and CDR2 SVGAGI. The chain's CDR3 is CASSYSGEGGEQFF. The CDR3 region has the DNA TGTGCCAGCAGTTACTCCGGGGAAGGGGGTGAGCAGTTCTTC.

This clone was detected only once. Within the sample, other DNA sequences also encode this same CDR3. V and J are TRBV4-1 and TRBJ2-5; D unresolved. This CDR3 is built from 14 residues. V lost 0 bases, J lost 4 bases, and 9 bases lay in between. The V gene's germline CDR1 is MGHRA and CDR2 YSYEKL. CDR3: CASSQDPGRETQYF. DNA of the CDR3: TGCGCCAGCAGCCAAGATCCAGGCAGAGAGACCCAGTACTTC.

The chain has TRBV6-5 and TRBJ2-5, with 7 nucleotides matching TRBD1. The CDR3 runs to 14 residues. Germline CDR1 MNHEY, CDR2 SVGAGI. V dropped 6 bases and J dropped 3; count of bases not matched to a gene: 7. The CDR3 sequence is CASSQGTAEETQYF. DNA of the CDR3: TGTGCCAGCAGCCAGGGGACAGCCGAAGAGACCCAGTACTTC.

The chain joins TRBV6-5 to TRBJ2-1; perhaps TRBD2 as D (5 bases). The CDR3 contains 15 residues. Per the germline V gene, CDR1 is MNHEY and CDR2 is SVGAGI. V was trimmed by 5 bases and J by 12 bases, leaving 23 bases between them. The CDR3 protein is CASSTNPLAGRGQFF. CDR3 in DNA: TGTGCCAGCAGTACAAACCCCCTAGCCGGGCGAGGGCAGTTCTTC.

In regard to this clone: Other DNA sequences within the sample encode an identical CDR3. This chain joins TRBV27 and TRBJ1-1, with a weak D call TRBD1 (6 bases). V was shortened by 3 bases and J by 4 bases, with 9 bases between the two germline ends. The V gene's germline CDR1 is MNHEY and CDR2 SMNVEV (reference sequence). This CDR3 comprises 13 residues. DNA of the CDR3: TGTGCCAGCAGTTTTGGCAGGGGCACTGAAGCTTTCTTT. It codes for CASSFGRGTEAFF.